This TCR beta chain was captured in a study of neoadjuvant anti-PD-1 for oral cavity cancer (dated by TCRdb to the early 2020s). For the study in its entirety: Three to four biweekly doses of nivolumab at 3 mg/kg were mostly administered to patients before curative-intent surgical resection. Patients without progression received a fourth nivolumab dose around day 43 and underwent definitive surgical resection on days 50-56. Responders were defined as patients with complete response, partial response or stable disease by RECIST 1.1; non-responders were defined as patients with progression. The parent correlative cohort had 12 patients and a response rate of 33%.

Findings and caveats that apply to the study as a whole: After neoadjuvant nivolumab, significantly higher T cell clonality (Gini index) was found within PBMCs in non-responders than in responders. A higher pretreatment blood Treg/Th17 ratio correlated with both higher pretreatment blood TCRbeta clonality and lower post-treatment tumor TCRbeta clonality. Only a few patients per response group were included in the TCR analyses, and larger cohorts for validation were called for by the authors.

What this sample's time point label stands for: after neoadjuvant nivolumab, at surgical resection. Patients were newly diagnosed with stage II-IVA oral cavity squamous cell carcinoma and had received no prior systemic or radiation treatment. The cohort consisted of patients with HPV-negative, locally advanced oral cavity squamous cell carcinoma. No culture maintenance or expansion was done, as the peripheral blood mononuclear cells went straight to analysis. Samples were obtained from a longitudinal correlative study of a single-arm phase II trial of neoadjuvant nivolumab in oral cavity squamous cell carcinoma. Subject-matched pre- and post-treatment PBMCs and tumors from three responders and three non-responders were subjected to genomic DNA-based TCRbeta sequencing. Peripheral blood mononuclear cells were collected before nivolumab treatment and were collected again after treatment, at the time of surgery. Genomic DNA was isolated from PBMCs using the Maxwell RSC DNA from Cells kit.

Remarks on this clone: It lacks a known antigen. No base qualities exist here, and no much larger clone lies one base off it.

For deep sequencing, PBMC libraries mostly used about 500 ng of input genomic DNA, with six replicates for each sample. Following the manufacturer's instructions, the team built TCRbeta libraries using the immunoSEQ hsTCRbeta kit. Sequencing of the completed libraries took place using an Illumina NovaSeq 6000 S4 flow cell after they had been pooled to roughly 3.2 nM. In the paper's pipeline: The immunoSEQ Analyzer was used for raw data preprocessing and quality control. The analysis was limited to productive rearrangements, and each clonotype was defined by a unique CDR3 amino acid sequence. Repertoire clonality was estimated as the Gini-Simpson index, which was calculated using the R package tcR. Gini indices were compared with Student's t test, and associations with tumor size change were assessed by Pearson correlation. TCRdb retrieved this table from immuneACCESS and kept in-frame rearrangements only. Not all clones are present; in checked studies, unresolved V genes account for under half, and no reason is known for the remainder. V and J calls plus clone size are reproduced from that table; the DNA served to infer D and trimming. The sample table records roughly 68,000 clones; 86% of these occur just once. Less than 3% of the sample comes from the top ten.

The germline V gene provides CDR1 SGHRS and CDR2 YFSETQ. V is reduced by 3 bases and J by 6 bases, leaving a spacing of 13 bases between them. The CDR3 numbers 14 residues from cysteine through phenylalanine. CDR3 DNA only is kept here, 42 bases in frame from base 1. This chain is built from TRBV5-1 and TRBJ2-1, with a tentative D gene TRBD2 over 6 matching bases. Here the sequenced sample was PBMCs, taken after nivolumab (anti-PD-1) treatment. The receptor was derived from a person between 40 and 79 years old with oral cavity squamous cell carcinoma. The CDR3 loop reads CASSYGGRSNEQFF. Here is the DNA: TGCGCCAGCAGCTACGGGGGTAGGAGCAATGAGCAGTTCTTC.